This record concerns one T cell receptor (beta chain) sequence. Its antigen is currently unknown. Just one base apart from a much larger clone, this may be a read error. In building TCR beta libraries, iRepertoire HTBI primers were used together with Arm-PCR of CDR3 regions. In TCRdb, the multiplex PCR reads were re-called with MiXCR into one record per CDR3 protein. The sample has around 400,000 distinct CDR3 sequences, 23% seen once. This CDR3 is built from 14 residues. V lost 1 base, J lost 3 bases, and 6 bases lay in between. Per germline, CDR1 SEHNR and CDR2 FQNEAQ (reference sequence). The time point denotes: persistent/refractory GD, antithyroid drugs over 5 years with positive TRAb. RNA extracted from PBMCs served as the sequencing template. This specimen belongs to a study of regulatory T cells in long-lasting Graves disease. Study-level results: Persistent disease favored TRBV28, TRBJ1-2 and TRBJ2-5. The analysis examined peripheral blood only and excluded thyroid tissue. New patients shared fewer public clonotypes (about 1,000) than persistent patients did (2,741).

The sample in question was peripheral blood mononuclear cells (PBMCs), obtained when the disease was refractory, from a patient treated with antithyroid drugs. The receptor comes from a female donor with Graves disease. The chain has TRBV7-9 and TRBJ2-2; D unresolved. CDR3 protein: CASSLVKDTGELFF. CDR3 in DNA: TGTGCCAGCAGCTTAGTGAAGGACACCGGGGAGCTGTTTTTT.